This T cell receptor beta chain was sequenced for a study of shared clonotypes between healthy human individuals (dated by TCRdb to 2018 to 2020). At the level of the whole study: The cohort comprised two women and a few men aged 18 to 49 years. Per donor, three plates each were used for CD4 naive and CD4 memory, two for CD8 naive, and one for CD8 memory. Blood TCR repertoires of about five healthy adults were deeply sequenced to estimate repertoire size and the extent of clonotype sharing between individuals. Different laboratories and diverse techniques were used to prepare libraries and sequence TCR repertoires, to increase sequencing depth and limit assay-specific biases. Between about 0.8 and 9 billion PBMCs per donor were obtained by leukapheresis. Points the paper makes about the study in general: Clonotypes shared by all four sorted-subset donors showed higher generation probabilities than non-shared clonotypes. Across several donors, approximately 4.9% of naive CD4, roughly 3.5% of naive CD8, 2.3% of memory CD4, and over 0.35% of memory CD8 clonotypes were shared. Because the study included only a small number of donors, the genetic and exposure-history diversity represented was limited. Sampling was limited to blood, and TCR repertoires in tissue likely differ from TCR repertoires in blood. Pairwise subsampling led to the expectation that sequencing depth would affect the degree of clonotype sharing among donors. Rarefaction of sorted-subset datasets indicated incomplete sequencing despite the large sequencing depth. Larger estimated clonotype richness was generally found for naive subsets than for memory subsets.

Healthy HIV-negative adults with no recently reported acute infections or vaccinations were included as donors. Every donor was a Caucasian adult living in Nashville, Tennessee, USA. CD4+ T cells were enriched by magnetic negative selection, after which naive cells were positively selected on CD45RA and the negative fraction was taken as the memory subset. After blood collection by leukapheresis, PBMCs were isolated using Ficoll-Histopaque density gradient centrifugation and then cryopreserved in the vapor phase of liquid nitrogen. Purity and quantity of every magnetically sorted T cell population were checked by analytical flow cytometry. Each sorted fraction had its genomic DNA isolated and then quantified by UV absorbance on a Nanodrop 2000c. About this clone itself: Its antigen remains unidentified. One base away there is no much larger clone; base qualities are not given. The same CDR3 also results from other DNA sequences found in this sample.

From the cysteine through the phenylalanine, the CDR3 covers 15 amino acids. Solely the CDR3 DNA is kept, with 45 bases framed from the first base. CDR1 is given as LGHNA and CDR2 as YSLEER, both from the germline V gene. V is cut by 0 bases and J by 0 bases, and the space between the germline ends is 6 bases. TCR CDR3 regions were amplified from genomic DNA by multiplex PCR using the deep immunoSEQ assay. Extracted genomic DNA from each cell subset was distributed evenly across all wells of several immunoSEQ 96-well plates, and each plate was treated as a replicate. Each replicate PCR for sorted subsets received around 0.2 ug genomic DNA, equal to tens of thousands of T cell genomes. Purified libraries were quantified with a Qubit 3.0 fluorometer, sized on a Bioanalyzer 2100, and re-quantified with the KAPA Library Quantification kit. Every immunoSEQ 96-well plate was sequenced on a separate single-read 150-cycle Illumina NextSeq 550 flow cell. The study's processing was this. Because the immunoSEQ output included only junctional sequences and no quality scores, the filtering could not be the same as the filtering used for full-length reads. Sequences were annotated with PyIR, a Python wrapper for IgBLAST v1.9, and V/J genes and CDR3 were assigned using IMGT germline references. Reads were filtered out if the reads had weak V/J assignments (E-value above 1e-6), no CDR3, stop codons, out-of-frame junctions, or ambiguous translated residues. V3J clonotypes were defined by identical inferred V gene, J gene, and CDR3 amino acid sequence. The percentage overlap between two repertoires was calculated by dividing the number of shared unique clonotypes by the size of the smaller repertoire. Repertoire richness was assessed with RTK rarefaction, the Chao1 estimator, and Recon v2.1 estimates of unobserved clonotypes. Generation probabilities for all TCRbeta clonotypes obtained by the gDNA method from a few donors were computed using OLGA. TCRdb took this table from immuneACCESS and kept in-frame rearrangements with V and J called. Such tables lack part of the clones; where checked against another copy, unresolved V genes explain under half of the gap, and the rest is unexplained. V, J and clone size are taken as reported in that table, and D and trimming were inferred from the DNA itself. Across this sample there are about a million clones, with approximately 80% seen only once. Nearly 1.5% of the sample is in the top ten clones.

The origin of this receptor is a man younger than 35 in good health. The chain joins TRBV4-3 to TRBJ2-1, with the D gene call left open. The sample comprised memory CD4+ T cells sorted from blood. The cell subset or site label here, explained by the study, means: CD45RA-negative fraction. The CDR3 reads CASSQEKSSYNEQFF. The bases are TGCGCCAGCAGCCAAGAAAAGTCCTCCTACAATGAGCAGTTCTTC.